These 20 T cell receptor beta chains were sequenced from one sample in a study of PD-L1 blockade in urothelial cancer. Produced via immunoSEQ multiplex PCR; TCRdb's table is partial and in-frame only. This sample yields about 95,000 clones, of which more than 75% are seen a single time; 2% to 2.5% belongs to the top ten. The sample's time point: pretreatment peripheral blood. Sequences were derived from PBMCs, sampled around atezolizumab (anti-PD-L1) treatment. The origin of the receptors is a man in his 60s with urothelial cancer.

The V gene is TRBV4-3, the J gene TRBJ1-1, with TRBD1 matching 7 bases. Looked up from germline, CDR1 is LGHNA and CDR2 is YSLEER. V lost 3 bases and J lost 1; bases outside the gene matches: 5. The CDR3 length is 15 residues. CDR3 coding DNA: TGCGCCAGCAGCCAGCCGGGACAGCCGAACACTGAAGCTTTCTTT. It codes for CASSQPGQPNTEAFF.

The V gene is TRBV7-6, the J gene TRBJ2-1, with D tentatively TRBD1 (5 bases). The V end was cut by 0 bases, the J end by 8 bases, with 20 bases between. The CDR3 is made up of 17 amino acids. In germline, CDR1 is SGHVS, CDR2 FNYEAQ. The CDR3 nucleotides are TGTGCCAGCAGCTTAGCGCCTAGGACATCATATTTTCATGAGCAGTTCTTC. Amino acid sequence: CASSLAPRTSYFHEQFF. Drawing the rest from reference TRBV7-6 and TRBJ2-1, the complete variable domain is GAGVSQSPRYKVTKRGQDVALRCDPISGHVSLYWYRQALGQGPEFLTYFNYEAQQDKSGLPNDRFSAERPEGSISTLTIQRTEQRDSAMYRCASSLAPRTSYFHEQFFGPGTRLTVL.

V and J are TRBV7-9 and TRBJ2-3; 7 bases map to TRBD2. The V gene end was trimmed by 5 bases and the J gene end by 3 bases; junction bases not matched to a gene: 14. Germline V CDR1 and CDR2: SEHNR, FQNEAQ (reference sequence). CDR3 length: 17 residues. Here the CDR3 reads CASSPGVGAGVTDTQYF. CDR3 nucleotide sequence: TGTGCCAGCAGCCCAGGCGTGGGTGCGGGGGTGACAGATACGCAGTATTTT.

This clone appeared a single time. The chain combines TRBV14 with TRBJ2-7; TRBD2 matches 7 bases. J lost 5 bases, V lost 3 bases, and 16 bases had no gene match. CDR1 is SGHDN, CDR2 FVKESK, per germline. The CDR3 has 17 amino acids. DNA of the CDR3: TGTGCCAGCAGCCATTACCCGAGGACTAGTGCGGGGGACGAGCAGTACTTC. This translates into CASSHYPRTSAGDEQYF.

V usage is TRBV30 and J usage is TRBJ2-3, with 14 bases that match TRBD2. The V gene end was trimmed by 5 bases and the J gene end by 4 bases; junction bases not matched to a gene: 5. The CDR3 sequence is 15 residues long. CDR1 and CDR2 (germline): GTSNPN, SVGIG (reference sequence). DNA of the CDR3: TGTGCCTGGGAGAGACTAGCGGGAGGGCCAGATACGCAGTATTTT. The encoded protein is CAWERLAGGPDTQYF.

A single count supports this clone. The chain couples TRBV28 to TRBJ1-2; D is possibly TRBD1 (5 bases). Germline V gives CDR1 MDHEN, CDR2 SYDVKM. V was shortened by 5 bases and J by 5 bases, with 15 bases between the two germline ends. This CDR3 has 14 residues. CDR3 bases: TGTGCCAGCAGTCCCGGACAAGTGGTATATGGCTACACCTTC. Its protein is CASSPGQVVYGYTF.

This chain connects TRBV27 to TRBJ1-1; 10 bases fit TRBD1. The CDR3 totals 15 residues. CDR1 and CDR2 from the germline V gene are MNHEY and SMNVEV (reference sequence). The V segment lost 5 bases and the J segment 3 bases; nucleotides outside the gene matches: 6. CDR3 sequence reads: CASSVTGTGDTEAFF. CDR3 nucleotides: TGTGCCAGCAGTGTCACCGGGACAGGGGACACTGAAGCTTTCTTT.

The gene calls are TRBV18 and TRBJ2-7; 10 nucleotides agree with TRBD1. Looked up from germline, CDR1 is KGHSH and CDR2 is LQKENI. The CDR3 is 16 amino acids. After removal of 3 bases from V and 7 bases from J, the junction contained 12 bases not matched to a gene. The CDR3 here is CASSPQPGTGAGEQYF. Written as DNA, the CDR3 is TGTGCCAGCTCACCTCAGCCCGGGACAGGGGCGGGTGAGCAGTACTTC.

This chain links TRBV7-6 with TRBJ2-3; 9 positions agree with TRBD2. The trim removed 5 bases at V and 5 bases at J, leaving 5 bases unmatched. Germline V lookup: CDR1 SGHVS, CDR2 FNYEAQ. This CDR3 is 14 amino acids long. The CDR3 loop reads CASSQGLARDTQYF. CDR3 coding DNA: TGTGCCAGCAGCCAGGGACTAGCAAGAGATACGCAGTATTTT.

This clone was seen a few times. The gene calls are TRBV19 and TRBJ1-1; no definite D call. V was shortened by 4 bases and J by 3 bases, with 9 bases between the two germline ends. The CDR3 totals 13 residues. From germline, CDR1 is LNHDA and CDR2 SQIVND (reference sequence). In nucleotides, the CDR3 is TGTGCCAGTAGTACCCAGAGGGACACTGAAGCTTTCTTT. This encodes CASSTQRDTEAFF.

This clone appeared a few times. This chain links TRBV9 with TRBJ2-2; 10 bases align to TRBD1. There are 16 residues in the CDR3. Trimming took 5 bases from V and 3 from J; bases not matched to a gene: 7. Germline lookup yields CDR1 SGDLS and CDR2 YYNGEE. Here the CDR3 reads CASSRMDRGDTGELFF. The CDR3 DNA is TGTGCCAGCAGTAGAATGGACAGGGGGGACACCGGGGAGCTGTTTTTT.

The rearrangement joins TRBV5-4 to TRBJ2-7; 8 bases align to TRBD2. The germline V gene has CDR1 SGHNT and CDR2 YYREEE (reference sequence). Trimming at V came to 4 bases and at J to 6 bases, leaving 6 bases not matched to a gene. This CDR3 has 13 amino acids. CDR3 bases: TGTGCCAGCAGCCAAGGACTAGCCGGCGAGCAGTACTTC. Its translation is CASSQGLAGEQYF.

The chain recombines TRBV5-1 with TRBJ2-5; TRBD1 matches 9 bases. Germline V gene sequence: CDR1 SGHRS, CDR2 YFSETQ. Trimming cost V 4 bases and J 3 bases; bases outside gene matches: 7. The length of the CDR3 is 15 residues. The CDR3 region is CASSGRQGVEETQYF. Written as DNA, the CDR3 is TGCGCCAGCAGCGGGAGACAGGGGGTGGAAGAGACCCAGTACTTC.

This clone was seen only a few times. The chain links TRBV30 to TRBJ1-1; 11 bases are shared with TRBD1. With 5 bases clipped from V and 1 base from J, the junction kept 0 bases outside the gene matches. In germline, CDR1 is GTSNPN, CDR2 SVGIG (reference sequence). The CDR3 covers 13 residues. CDR3 in amino acids: CAWGTGGNTEAFF. The CDR3 bases are TGTGCCTGGGGGACAGGGGGGAACACTGAAGCTTTCTTT.

The rearrangement links TRBV23-1 to TRBJ2-7; 11 positions match TRBD1. TRBV23-1 is sorted into the ORF group, with uncertain function. V lost 0 bases and J lost 7; bases outside the gene matches: 8. This CDR3 has 16 residues. The CDR3 loop is CASSQSRDRGVREQYF. The DNA for the CDR3 is TGCGCCAGCAGTCAATCGAGGGACAGGGGGGTTCGGGAGCAGTACTTC.

V and J are TRBV29-1 and TRBJ2-7, with 10 nucleotides matching TRBD1. The junction had 7 bases not matched to a gene; V was cut back by 1 base and J by 7 bases. This CDR3 is 14 amino acids long. Germline lookup yields CDR1 SQVTM and CDR2 ANQGSEA. In nucleotides, the CDR3 is TGCAGCGTTGAAGGACAGGGGGCGTCGCGGGAGCAGTACTTC. Amino acids: CSVEGQGASREQYF.

The chain uses TRBV6-1 and TRBJ2-5, with 7 nucleotides matching TRBD1. V shed 4 bases, J shed 5 bases, and the junction held 4 bases outside the gene matches. The CDR3 spans 13 residues. In germline, CDR1 is MNHNS, CDR2 SASEGT. The CDR3 region has the DNA TGTGCCAGCAGTGCGACAGGGACGGAGACCCAGTACTTC. It yields the protein CASSATGTETQYF.

The chain combines TRBV11-1 with TRBJ1-6, with 7 bases that match TRBD1. V lost 4 bases to trimming and J lost 6 bases; unmatched junction nucleotides: 6. The germline CDR1 and CDR2 sequences are SGHAT and FQDESV (reference sequence). The CDR3 length is 15 residues. This CDR3 is CASSSRQGGNSPLHF. CDR3 sequence (DNA): TGTGCCAGCAGCTCGCGACAGGGAGGTAATTCACCCCTCCACTTT.

The CDR3 DNA sequence: TGCGCCAGCAGCCAAGAGGAGGACCTTAACTATGGCTACACCTTC. Translation gives CASSQEEDLNYGYTF. This chain uses TRBV4-1 with TRBJ1-2; D ambiguous. There are 15 residues in the CDR3. V lost 0 bases, J lost 1 base, and 9 bases lay in between. CDR1 and CDR2 (germline): MGHRA, YSYEKL.

The chain couples TRBV7-6 to TRBJ2-3, with a weak D call TRBD1 (5 bases). In germline, CDR1 is SGHVS, CDR2 FNYEAQ. The CDR3 runs to 15 residues. Trimming stripped 0 bases from V and 0 bases from J, with 7 bases between. The CDR3 spells CASSLAQGSTDTQYF. The CDR3 coding sequence is TGTGCCAGCAGCTTAGCGCAGGGAAGCACAGATACGCAGTATTTT.